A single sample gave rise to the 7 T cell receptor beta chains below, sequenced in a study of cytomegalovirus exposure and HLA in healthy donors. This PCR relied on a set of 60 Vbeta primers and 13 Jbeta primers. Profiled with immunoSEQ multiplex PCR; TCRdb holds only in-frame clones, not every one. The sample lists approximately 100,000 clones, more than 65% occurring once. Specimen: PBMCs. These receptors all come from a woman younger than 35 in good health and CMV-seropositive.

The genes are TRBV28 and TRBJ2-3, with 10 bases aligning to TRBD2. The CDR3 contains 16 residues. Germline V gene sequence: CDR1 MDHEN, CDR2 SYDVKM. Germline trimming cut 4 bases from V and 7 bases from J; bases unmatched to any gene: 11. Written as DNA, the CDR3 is TGTGCCAGCAGTTCCCCGGGTAGCGGGAGGTTGTATACGCAGTATTTT. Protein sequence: CASSSPGSGRLYTQYF.

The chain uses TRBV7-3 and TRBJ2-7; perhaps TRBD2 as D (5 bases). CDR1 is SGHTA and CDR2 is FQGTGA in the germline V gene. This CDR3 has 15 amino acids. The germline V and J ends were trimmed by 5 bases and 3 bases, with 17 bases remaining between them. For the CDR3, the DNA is TGTGCCAGCAGCCTCGGAGGTGGGTCACACTACGAGCAGTACTTC. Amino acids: CASSLGGGSHYEQYF.

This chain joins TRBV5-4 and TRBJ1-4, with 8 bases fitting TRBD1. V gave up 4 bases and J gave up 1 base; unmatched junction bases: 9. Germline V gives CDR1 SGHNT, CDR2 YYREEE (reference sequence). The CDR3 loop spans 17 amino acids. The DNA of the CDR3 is TGTGCCAGCAGCGGGCGGGGCAGGGGGCAAACTAATGAAAAACTGTTTTTT. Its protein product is CASSGRGRGQTNEKLFF.

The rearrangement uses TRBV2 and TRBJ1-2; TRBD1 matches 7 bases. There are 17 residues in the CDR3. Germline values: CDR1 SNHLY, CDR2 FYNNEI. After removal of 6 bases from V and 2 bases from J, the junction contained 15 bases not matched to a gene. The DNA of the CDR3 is TGTGCCAGCAGCGACTCGGGTGAGGGGGCGCGGAACTATGGCTACACCTTC. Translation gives CASSDSGEGARNYGYTF.

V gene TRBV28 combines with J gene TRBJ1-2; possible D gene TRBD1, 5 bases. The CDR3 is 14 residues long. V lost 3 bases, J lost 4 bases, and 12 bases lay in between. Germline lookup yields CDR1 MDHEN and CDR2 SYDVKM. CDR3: CASSFRVDGYGYTF. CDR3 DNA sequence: TGTGCCAGCAGTTTCAGGGTTGATGGCTATGGCTACACCTTC.

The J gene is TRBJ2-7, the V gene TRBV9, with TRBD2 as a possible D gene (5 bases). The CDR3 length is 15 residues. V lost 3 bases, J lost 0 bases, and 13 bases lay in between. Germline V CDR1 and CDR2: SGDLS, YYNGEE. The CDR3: CASSAPGMGSYEQYF. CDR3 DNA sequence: TGTGCCAGCAGCGCCCCCGGGATGGGCTCCTACGAGCAGTACTTC.

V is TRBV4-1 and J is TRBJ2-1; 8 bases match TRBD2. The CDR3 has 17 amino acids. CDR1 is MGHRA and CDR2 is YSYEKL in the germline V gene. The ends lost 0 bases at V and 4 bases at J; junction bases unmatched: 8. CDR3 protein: CASSQDRLAGSYNEQFF. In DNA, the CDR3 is TGCGCCAGCAGCCAAGATAGGCTAGCGGGTTCTTACAATGAGCAGTTCTTC.